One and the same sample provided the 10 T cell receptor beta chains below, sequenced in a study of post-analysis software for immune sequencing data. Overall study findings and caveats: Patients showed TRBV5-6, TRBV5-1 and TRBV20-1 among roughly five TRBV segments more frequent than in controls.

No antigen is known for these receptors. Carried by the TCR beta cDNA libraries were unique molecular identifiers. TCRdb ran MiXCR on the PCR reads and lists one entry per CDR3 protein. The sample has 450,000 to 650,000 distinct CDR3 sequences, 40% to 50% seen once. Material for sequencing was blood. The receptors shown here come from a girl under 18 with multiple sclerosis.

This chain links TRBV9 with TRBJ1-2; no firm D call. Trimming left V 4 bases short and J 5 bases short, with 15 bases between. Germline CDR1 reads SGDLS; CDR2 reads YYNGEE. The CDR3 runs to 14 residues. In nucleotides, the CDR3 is TGTGCCAGCAGCCCTTTGCCGACCGGGTATGGCTACACCTTC. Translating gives CASSPLPTGYGYTF.

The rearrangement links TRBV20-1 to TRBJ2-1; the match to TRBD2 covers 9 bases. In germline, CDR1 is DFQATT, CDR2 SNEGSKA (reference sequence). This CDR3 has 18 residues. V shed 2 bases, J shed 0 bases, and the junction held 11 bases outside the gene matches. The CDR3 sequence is CSARIPSGAPSSYNEQFF. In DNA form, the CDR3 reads TGCAGTGCTAGAATTCCTAGCGGGGCCCCCAGCTCCTACAATGAGCAGTTCTTC.

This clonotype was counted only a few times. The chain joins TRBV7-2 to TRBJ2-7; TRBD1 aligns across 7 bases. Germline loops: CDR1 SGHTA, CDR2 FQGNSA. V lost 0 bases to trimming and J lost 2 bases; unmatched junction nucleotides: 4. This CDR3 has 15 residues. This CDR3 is CASSLASQGAYEQYF. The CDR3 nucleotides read TGTGCCAGCAGCTTAGCGTCCCAGGGGGCCTACGAGCAGTACTTC.

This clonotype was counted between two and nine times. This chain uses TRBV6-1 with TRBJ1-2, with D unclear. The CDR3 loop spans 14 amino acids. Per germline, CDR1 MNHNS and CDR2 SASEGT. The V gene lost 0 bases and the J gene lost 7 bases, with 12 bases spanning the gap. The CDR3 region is CASSEAGPEGGYTF. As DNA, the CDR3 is TGTGCCAGCAGTGAAGCGGGCCCAGAGGGTGGCTACACCTTC.

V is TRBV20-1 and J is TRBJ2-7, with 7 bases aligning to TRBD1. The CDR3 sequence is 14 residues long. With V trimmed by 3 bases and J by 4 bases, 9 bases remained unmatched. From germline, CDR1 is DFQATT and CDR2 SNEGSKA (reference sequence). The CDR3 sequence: CSASPGQFSYEQYF. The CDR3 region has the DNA TGCAGTGCTAGCCCGGGACAGTTCTCGTACGAGCAGTACTTC.

This chain's CDR3 is CAISEDSRLGQPQHF. CDR3 coding DNA: TGTGCCATCAGTGAGGACTCCCGTCTTGGTCAGCCCCAGCATTTT. This chain links TRBV10-3 with TRBJ1-5; no clear D gene. The germline CDR1 and CDR2 sequences are ENHRY and SYGVKD. This CDR3 is 15 amino acids long. Trimming shortened V by 2 bases and J by 6 bases, and 14 bases separated the two germline ends.

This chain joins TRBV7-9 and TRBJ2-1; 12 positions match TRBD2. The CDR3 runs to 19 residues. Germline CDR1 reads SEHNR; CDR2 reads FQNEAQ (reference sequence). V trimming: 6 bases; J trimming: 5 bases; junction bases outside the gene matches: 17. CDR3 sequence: CASSSSGRAIRRLNNEQFF. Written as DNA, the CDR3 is TGTGCCAGCAGTTCTAGCGGGAGGGCAATTCGGCGCCTTAACAATGAGCAGTTCTTC. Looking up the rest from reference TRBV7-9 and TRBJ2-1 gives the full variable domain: DTGVSQNPRHKITKRGQNVTFRCDPISEHNRLYWYRQTLGQGPEFLTYFQNEAQLEKSRLLSDRFSAERPKGSFSTLEIQRTEQGDSAMYLCASSSSGRAIRRLNNEQFFGPGTRLTVL.

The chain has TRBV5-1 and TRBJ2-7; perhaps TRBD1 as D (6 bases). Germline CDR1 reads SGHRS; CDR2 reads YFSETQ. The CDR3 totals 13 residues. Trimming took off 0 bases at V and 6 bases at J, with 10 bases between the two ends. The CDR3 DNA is TGCGCCAGCAGCTTGGGGGCAGGGGCCGAGCAGTACTTC. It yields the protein CASSLGAGAEQYF.

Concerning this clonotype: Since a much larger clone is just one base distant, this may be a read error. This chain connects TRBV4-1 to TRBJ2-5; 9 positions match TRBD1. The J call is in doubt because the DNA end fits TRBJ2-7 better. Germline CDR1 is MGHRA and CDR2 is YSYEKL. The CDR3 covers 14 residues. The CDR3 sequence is CASSSRDREDEQYF. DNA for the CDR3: TGCGCCAGCAGCTCCCGGGACAGGGAAGACGAGCAGTACTTC.

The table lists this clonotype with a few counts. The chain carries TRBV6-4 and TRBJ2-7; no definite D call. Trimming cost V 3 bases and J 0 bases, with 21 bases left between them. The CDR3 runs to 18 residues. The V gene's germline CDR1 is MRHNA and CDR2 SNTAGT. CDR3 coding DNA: TGTGCCAGCAGTGAAGCGTGCCGGAATGTGTATCTCTCCTACGAGCAGTACTTC. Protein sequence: CASSEACRNVYLSYEQYF.